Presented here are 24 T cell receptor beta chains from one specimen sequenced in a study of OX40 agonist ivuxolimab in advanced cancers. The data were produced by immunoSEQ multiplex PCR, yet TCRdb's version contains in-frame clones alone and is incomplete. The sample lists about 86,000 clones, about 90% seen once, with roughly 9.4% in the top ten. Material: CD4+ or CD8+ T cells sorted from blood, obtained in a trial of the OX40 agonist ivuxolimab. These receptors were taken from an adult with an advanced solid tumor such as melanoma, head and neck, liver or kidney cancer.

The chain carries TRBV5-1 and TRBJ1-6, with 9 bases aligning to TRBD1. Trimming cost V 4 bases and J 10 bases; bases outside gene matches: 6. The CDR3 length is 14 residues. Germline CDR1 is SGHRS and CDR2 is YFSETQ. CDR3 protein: CASSPGQGNSPLHF. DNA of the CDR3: TGCGCCAGCAGCCCGGGACAGGGAAACTCACCCCTCCACTTT.

The chain's CDR3 is CASSFSYNEQFF. CDR3 DNA sequence: TGTGCCAGCAGCTTCTCTTACAATGAGCAGTTCTTC. This chain links TRBV5-6 with TRBJ2-1; D gene ambiguous. Trimming stripped 2 bases from V and 4 bases from J, with 4 bases between. Germline assignment: CDR1 SGHDT and CDR2 YYEEEE. The CDR3 spans 12 residues.

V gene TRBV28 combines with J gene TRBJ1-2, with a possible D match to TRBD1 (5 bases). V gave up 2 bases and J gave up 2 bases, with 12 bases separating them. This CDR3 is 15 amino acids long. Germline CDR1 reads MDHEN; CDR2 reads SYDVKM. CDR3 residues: CASSLPGTGNYGYTF. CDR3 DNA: TGTGCCAGCAGTTTACCGGGCACAGGCAACTATGGCTACACCTTC.

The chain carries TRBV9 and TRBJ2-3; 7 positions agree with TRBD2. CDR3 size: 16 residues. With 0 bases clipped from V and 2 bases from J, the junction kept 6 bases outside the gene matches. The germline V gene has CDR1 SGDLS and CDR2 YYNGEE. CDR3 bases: TGTGCCAGCAGCGTAGGGGCTAGCGGCACCACAGATACGCAGTATTTT. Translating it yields CASSVGASGTTDTQYF.

CDR3 loop: CASSLGPGSDLSYEQYF. CDR3 bases: TGCGCCAGCAGCTTGGGTCCCGGTTCAGACCTCTCCTACGAGCAGTACTTC. J is TRBJ2-7 and V is TRBV5-1, with D unclear. V was trimmed by 0 bases and J by 0 bases, leaving 16 bases between them. The CDR3 runs 17 residues. Germline V gives CDR1 SGHRS, CDR2 YFSETQ.

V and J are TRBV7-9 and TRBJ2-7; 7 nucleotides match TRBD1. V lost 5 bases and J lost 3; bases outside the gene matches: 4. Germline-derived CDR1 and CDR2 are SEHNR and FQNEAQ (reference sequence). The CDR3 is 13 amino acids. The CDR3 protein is CASSQGQIYEQYF. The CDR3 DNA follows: TGTGCCAGCAGCCAGGGACAGATCTACGAGCAGTACTTC.

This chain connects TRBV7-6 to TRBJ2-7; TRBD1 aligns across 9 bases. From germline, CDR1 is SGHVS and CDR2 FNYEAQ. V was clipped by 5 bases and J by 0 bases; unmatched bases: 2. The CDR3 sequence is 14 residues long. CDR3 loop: CASSRTGDSYEQYF. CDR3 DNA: TGTGCCAGCAGCCGGACAGGGGACTCCTACGAGCAGTACTTC.

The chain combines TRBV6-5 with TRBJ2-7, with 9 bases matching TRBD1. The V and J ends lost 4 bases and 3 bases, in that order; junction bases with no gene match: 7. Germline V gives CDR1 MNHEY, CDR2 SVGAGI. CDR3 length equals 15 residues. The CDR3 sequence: CASSFGTGSGYEQYF. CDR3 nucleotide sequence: TGTGCCAGCAGTTTCGGGACAGGGAGCGGCTACGAGCAGTACTTC.

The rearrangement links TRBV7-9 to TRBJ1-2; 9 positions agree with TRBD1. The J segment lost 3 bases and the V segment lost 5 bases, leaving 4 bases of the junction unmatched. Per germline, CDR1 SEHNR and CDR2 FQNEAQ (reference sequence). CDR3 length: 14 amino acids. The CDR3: CASSRGQGDYGYTF. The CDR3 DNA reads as TGTGCCAGCAGCCGGGGACAGGGCGACTATGGCTACACCTTC. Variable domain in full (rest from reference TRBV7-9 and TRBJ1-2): DTGVSQNPRHKITKRGQNVTFRCDPISEHNRLYWYRQTLGQGPEFLTYFQNEAQLEKSRLLSDRFSAERPKGSFSTLEIQRTEQGDSAMYLCASSRGQGDYGYTFGSGTRLTVV.

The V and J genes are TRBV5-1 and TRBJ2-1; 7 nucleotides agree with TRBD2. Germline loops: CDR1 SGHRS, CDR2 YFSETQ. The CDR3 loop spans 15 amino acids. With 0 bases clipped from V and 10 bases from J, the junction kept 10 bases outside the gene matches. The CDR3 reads CASSLATAGTEEQFF. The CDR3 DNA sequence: TGCGCCAGCAGCTTGGCCACAGCGGGGACGGAAGAGCAGTTCTTC. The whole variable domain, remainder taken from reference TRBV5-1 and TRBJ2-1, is KAGVTQTPRYLIKTRGQQVTLSCSPISGHRSVSWYQQTPGQGLQFLFEYFSETQRNKGNFPGRFSGRQFSNSRSEMNVSTLELGDSALYLCASSLATAGTEEQFFGPGTRLTVL.

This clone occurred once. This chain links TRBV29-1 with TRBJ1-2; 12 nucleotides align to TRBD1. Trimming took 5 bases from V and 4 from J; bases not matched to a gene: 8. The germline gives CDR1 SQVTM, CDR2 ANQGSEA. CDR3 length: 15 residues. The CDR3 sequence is CSVTGTGGQSYGYTF. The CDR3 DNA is TGCAGCGTTACCGGGACAGGGGGCCAGAGCTATGGCTACACCTTC. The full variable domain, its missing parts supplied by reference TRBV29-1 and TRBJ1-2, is SAVISQKPSRDICQRGTSLTIQCQVDSQVTMMFWYRQQPGQSLTLIATANQGSEATYESGFVIDKFPISRPNLTFSTLTVSNMSPEDSSIYLCSVTGTGGQSYGYTFGSGTRLTVV.

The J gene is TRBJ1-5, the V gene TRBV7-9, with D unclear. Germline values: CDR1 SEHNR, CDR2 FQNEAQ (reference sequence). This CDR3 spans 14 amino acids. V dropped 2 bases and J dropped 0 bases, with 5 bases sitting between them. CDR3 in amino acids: CASSLYNSNQPQHF. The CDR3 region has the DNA TGTGCCAGCAGCTTATACAATAGCAATCAGCCCCAGCATTTT.

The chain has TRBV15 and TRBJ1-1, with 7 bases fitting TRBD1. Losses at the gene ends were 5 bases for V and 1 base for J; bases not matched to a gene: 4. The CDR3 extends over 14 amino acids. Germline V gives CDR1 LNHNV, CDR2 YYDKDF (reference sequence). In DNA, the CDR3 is TGTGCCACCAGCCGGGGACAGCAGAACACTGAAGCTTTCTTT. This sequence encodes CATSRGQQNTEAFF.

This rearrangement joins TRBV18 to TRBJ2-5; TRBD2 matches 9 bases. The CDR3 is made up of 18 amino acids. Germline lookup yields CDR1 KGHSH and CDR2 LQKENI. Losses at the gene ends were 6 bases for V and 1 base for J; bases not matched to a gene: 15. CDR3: CASSSRPMASGTQETQYF. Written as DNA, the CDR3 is TGTGCCAGCTCGTCCCGGCCCATGGCTAGCGGGACCCAAGAGACCCAGTACTTC.

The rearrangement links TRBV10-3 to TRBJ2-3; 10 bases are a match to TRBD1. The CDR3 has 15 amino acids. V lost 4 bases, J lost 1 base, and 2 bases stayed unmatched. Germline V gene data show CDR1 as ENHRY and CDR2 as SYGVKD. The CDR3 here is CAISVGTGGTDTQYF. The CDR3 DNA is TGTGCCATCAGTGTCGGGACAGGGGGCACAGATACGCAGTATTTT.

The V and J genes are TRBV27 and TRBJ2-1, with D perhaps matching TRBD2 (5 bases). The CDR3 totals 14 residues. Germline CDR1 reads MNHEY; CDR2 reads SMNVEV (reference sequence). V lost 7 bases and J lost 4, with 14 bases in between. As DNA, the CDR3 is TGTGCCAGCAAACTAAACCGGGATTACAATGAGCAGTTCTTC. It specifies CASKLNRDYNEQFF.

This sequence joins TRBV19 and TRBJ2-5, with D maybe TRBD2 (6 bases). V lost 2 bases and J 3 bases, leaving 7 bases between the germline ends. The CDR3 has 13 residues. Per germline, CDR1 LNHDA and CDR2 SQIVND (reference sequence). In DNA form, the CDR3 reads TGTGCCAGTAGTATACCGGGAGAAGAGACCCAGTACTTC. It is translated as CASSIPGEETQYF.

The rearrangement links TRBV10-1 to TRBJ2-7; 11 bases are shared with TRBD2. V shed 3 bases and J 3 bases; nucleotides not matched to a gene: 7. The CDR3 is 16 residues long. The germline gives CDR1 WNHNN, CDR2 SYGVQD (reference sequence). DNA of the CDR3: TGCGCCAGCAGTGACCGGCTAGCGGGAGGAAACTACGAGCAGTACTTC. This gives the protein CASSDRLAGGNYEQYF.

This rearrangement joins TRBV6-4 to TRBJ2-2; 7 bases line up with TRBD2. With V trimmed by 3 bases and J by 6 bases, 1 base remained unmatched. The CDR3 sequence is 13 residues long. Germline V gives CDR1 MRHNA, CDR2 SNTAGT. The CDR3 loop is CASSEGLAGELFF. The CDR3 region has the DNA TGTGCCAGCAGTGAAGGACTAGCCGGGGAGCTGTTTTTT.

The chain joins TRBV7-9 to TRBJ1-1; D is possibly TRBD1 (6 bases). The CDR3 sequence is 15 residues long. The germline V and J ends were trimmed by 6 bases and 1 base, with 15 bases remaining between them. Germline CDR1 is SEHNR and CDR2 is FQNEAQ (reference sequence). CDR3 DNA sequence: TGTGCCAGCAGGCAAATGACAGGAAAGAACACTGAAGCTTTCTTT. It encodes CASRQMTGKNTEAFF.

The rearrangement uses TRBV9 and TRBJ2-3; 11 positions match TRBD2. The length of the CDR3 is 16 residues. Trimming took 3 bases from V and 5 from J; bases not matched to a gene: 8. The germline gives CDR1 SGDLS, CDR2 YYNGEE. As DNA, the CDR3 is TGTGCCAGCAGCGCTTATAGCGGGAGGGCCCTAGATACGCAGTATTTT. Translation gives CASSAYSGRALDTQYF. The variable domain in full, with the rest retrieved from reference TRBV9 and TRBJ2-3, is DSGVTQTPKHLITATGQRVTLRCSPRSGDLSVYWYQQSLDQGLQFLIQYYNGEERAKGNILERFSAQQFPDLHSELNLSSLELGDSALYFCASSAYSGRALDTQYFGPGTRLTVL.

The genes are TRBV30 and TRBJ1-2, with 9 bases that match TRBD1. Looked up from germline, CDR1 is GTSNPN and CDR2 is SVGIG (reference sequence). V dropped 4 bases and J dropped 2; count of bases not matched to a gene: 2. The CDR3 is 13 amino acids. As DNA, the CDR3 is TGTGCCTGGACGGGGACAGGGAACTATGGCTACACCTTC. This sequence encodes CAWTGTGNYGYTF.

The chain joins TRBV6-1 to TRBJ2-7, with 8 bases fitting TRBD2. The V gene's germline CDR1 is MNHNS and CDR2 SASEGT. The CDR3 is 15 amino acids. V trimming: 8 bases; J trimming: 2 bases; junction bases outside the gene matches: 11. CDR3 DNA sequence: TGTGCCAGCCGGGGGGGAGGGGCGGGCGCCTACGAGCAGTACTTC. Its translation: CASRGGGAGAYEQYF.

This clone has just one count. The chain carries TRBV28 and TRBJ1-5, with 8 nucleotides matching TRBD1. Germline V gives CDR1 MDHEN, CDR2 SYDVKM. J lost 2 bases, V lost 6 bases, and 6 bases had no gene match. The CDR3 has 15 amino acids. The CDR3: CASRLDRVGNQPQHF. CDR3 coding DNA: TGTGCCAGCAGACTGGACAGGGTAGGCAATCAGCCCCAGCATTTT.